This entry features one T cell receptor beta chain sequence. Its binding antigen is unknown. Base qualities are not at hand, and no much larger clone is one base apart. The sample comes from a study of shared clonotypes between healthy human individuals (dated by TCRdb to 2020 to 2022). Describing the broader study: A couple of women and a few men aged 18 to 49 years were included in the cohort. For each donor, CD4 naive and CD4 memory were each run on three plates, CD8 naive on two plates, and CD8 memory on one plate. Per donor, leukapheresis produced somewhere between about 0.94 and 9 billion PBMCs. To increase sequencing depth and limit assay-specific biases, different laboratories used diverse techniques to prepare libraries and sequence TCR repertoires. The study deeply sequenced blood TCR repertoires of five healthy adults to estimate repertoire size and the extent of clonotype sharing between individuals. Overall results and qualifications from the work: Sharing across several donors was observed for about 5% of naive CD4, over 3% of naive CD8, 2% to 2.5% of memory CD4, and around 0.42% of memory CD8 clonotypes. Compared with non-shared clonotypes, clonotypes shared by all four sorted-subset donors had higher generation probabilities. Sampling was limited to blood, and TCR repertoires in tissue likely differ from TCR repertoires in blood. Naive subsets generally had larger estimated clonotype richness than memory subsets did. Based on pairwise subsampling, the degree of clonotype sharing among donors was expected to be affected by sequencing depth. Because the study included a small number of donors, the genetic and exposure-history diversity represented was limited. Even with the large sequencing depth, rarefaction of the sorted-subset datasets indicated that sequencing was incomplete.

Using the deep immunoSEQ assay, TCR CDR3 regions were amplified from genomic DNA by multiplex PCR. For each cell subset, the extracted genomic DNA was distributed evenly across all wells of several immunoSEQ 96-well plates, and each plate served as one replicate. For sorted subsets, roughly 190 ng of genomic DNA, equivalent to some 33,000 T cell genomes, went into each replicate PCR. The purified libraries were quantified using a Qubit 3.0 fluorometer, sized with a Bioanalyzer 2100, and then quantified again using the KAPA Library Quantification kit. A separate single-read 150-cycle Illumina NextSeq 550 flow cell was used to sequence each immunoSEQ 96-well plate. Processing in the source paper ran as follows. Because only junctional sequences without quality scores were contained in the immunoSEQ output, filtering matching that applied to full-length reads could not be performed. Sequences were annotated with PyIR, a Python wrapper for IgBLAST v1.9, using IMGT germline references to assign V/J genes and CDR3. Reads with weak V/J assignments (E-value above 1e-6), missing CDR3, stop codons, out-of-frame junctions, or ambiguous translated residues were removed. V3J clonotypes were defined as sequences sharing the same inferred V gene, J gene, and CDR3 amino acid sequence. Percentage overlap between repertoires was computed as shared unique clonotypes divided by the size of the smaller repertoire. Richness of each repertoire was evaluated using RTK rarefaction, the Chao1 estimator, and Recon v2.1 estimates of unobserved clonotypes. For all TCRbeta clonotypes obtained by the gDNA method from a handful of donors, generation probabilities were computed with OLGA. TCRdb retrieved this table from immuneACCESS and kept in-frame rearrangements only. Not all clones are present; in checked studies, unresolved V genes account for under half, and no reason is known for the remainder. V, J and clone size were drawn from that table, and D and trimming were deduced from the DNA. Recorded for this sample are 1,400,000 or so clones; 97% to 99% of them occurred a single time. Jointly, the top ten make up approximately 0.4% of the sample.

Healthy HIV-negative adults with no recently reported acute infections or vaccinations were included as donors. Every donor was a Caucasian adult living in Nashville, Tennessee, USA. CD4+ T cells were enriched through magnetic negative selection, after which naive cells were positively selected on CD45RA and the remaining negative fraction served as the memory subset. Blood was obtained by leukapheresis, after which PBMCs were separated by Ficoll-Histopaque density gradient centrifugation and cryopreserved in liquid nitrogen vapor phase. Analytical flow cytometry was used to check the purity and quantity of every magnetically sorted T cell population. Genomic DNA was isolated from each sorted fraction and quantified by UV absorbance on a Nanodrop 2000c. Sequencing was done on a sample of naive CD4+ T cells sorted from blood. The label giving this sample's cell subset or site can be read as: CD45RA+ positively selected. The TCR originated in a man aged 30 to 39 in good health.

The CDR3 reads as follows: CASRTVTDTQYF. At the DNA level, the sequence is TGTGCCAGCAGAACGGTGACAGATACGCAGTATTTT. The sequence is built from TRBV28 and TRBJ2-3, with no confident D gene call. The CDR3, cysteine through phenylalanine, is 12 amino acids long. The DNA shown is the 36-base CDR3, in frame from base 1. CDR1 and CDR2 (MDHEN, SYDVKM) derive from the germline V gene. V and J lose 6 bases and 3 bases, and a span of 7 bases separates them. Outside the CDR3, residues come from the reference TRBV28 and TRBJ2-3 proteins, so the full variable domain is: DVKVTQSSRYLVKRTGEKVFLECVQDMDHENMFWYRQDPGLGLRLIYFSYDVKMKEKGDIPEGYSVSREKKERFSLILESASTNQTSMYLCASRTVTDTQYFGPGTRLTVL.